These 27 T cell receptor beta chains were sequenced from one sample in a study of blood T cell repertoires in COVID-19 (dated by TCRdb to the early 2020s). Receptor amplification or capture employed the immunoSEQ multiplex PCR assay. In TCRdb, the immuneACCESS table is reduced to in-frame sequences with V and J assigned. These tables do not hold every clone; where another copy was compared, an unresolved V gene accounts for under half, and the others remain unexplained. Recorded for this sample are roughly 140,000 clones; 84% of them occurred a single time. The ten largest make up approximately 38% of the sample. Sequenced material: peripheral blood. The origin of the receptors is a human donor in a cohort sampled during active COVID-19.

This chain joins TRBV9 and TRBJ2-5, with D hard to call. This CDR3 is 15 amino acids long. Trimming took 0 bases from V and 9 from J, leaving 18 bases between them. Germline V gene data show CDR1 as SGDLS and CDR2 as YYNGEE. Here the CDR3 reads CASSVGEWNLEAQYF. CDR3 sequence (DNA): TGTGCCAGCAGCGTAGGAGAGTGGAACCTCGAGGCCCAGTACTTC.

This sequence joins TRBV6-2 or TRBV6-3 and TRBJ2-2; tentatively, D is TRBD1 (6 bases). Germline V lookup: CDR1 MNHEY, CDR2 SVGEGT. The V and J ends lost 5 bases and 2 bases respectively, with 12 bases between them. The CDR3 consists of 15 residues. CDR3 sequence: CASSTGKGNTGELFF. CDR3 DNA: TGTGCCAGCAGTACAGGGAAGGGAAACACCGGGGAGCTGTTTTTT.

The V gene is TRBV7-2, the J gene TRBJ1-2; tentative D call: TRBD1 (5 bases). The V end lost 2 bases, the J end lost 0 bases, and 13 bases lay between the germline ends. Per germline, CDR1 SGHTA and CDR2 FQGNSA. The CDR3 spans 16 residues. The CDR3 bases are TGTGCCAGCAGCTTAATCTCCGGGGGGTCTAACTATGGCTACACCTTC. Translated: CASSLISGGSNYGYTF.

J is TRBJ2-2 and V is TRBV18, with D possibly TRBD1 on 6 matching bases. Deletions cut 5 bases from V and 4 bases from J, with 8 bases between. Germline CDR1 is KGHSH and CDR2 is LQKENI. This CDR3 is 13 amino acids long. The CDR3 DNA follows: TGTGCCAGCTCAGGGGGCAGCACCGGGGAGCTGTTTTTT. It translates to CASSGGSTGELFF. Based on the CDR3 plus reference TRBV18 and TRBJ2-2, the full variable domain is NAGVMQNPRHLVRRRGQEARLRCSPMKGHSHVYWYRQLPEEGLKFMVYLQKENIIDESGMPKERFSAEFPKEGPSILRIQQVVRGDSAAYFCASSGGSTGELFFGEGSRLTVL.

V usage is TRBV5-4 and J usage is TRBJ2-3; D is uncertain. V gave up 3 bases and J gave up 6 bases, with 8 bases separating them. The CDR3 contains 12 residues. The germline gives CDR1 SGHNT, CDR2 YYREEE (reference sequence). CDR3 sequence: CASSYPGDTQYF. Written as DNA, the CDR3 is TGTGCCAGCAGCTACCCCGGGGATACGCAGTATTTT.

V gene TRBV7-9 combines with J gene TRBJ2-3, with D possibly being TRBD2 (7 bases). The CDR3 runs to 15 residues. Trimming took off 5 bases at V and 4 bases at J, with 16 bases between the two ends. CDR1 is SEHNR, CDR2 FQNEAQ, per germline (reference sequence). CDR3 amino acids: CASSPGRGSADTQYF. The CDR3 region has the DNA TGTGCCAGCAGCCCGGGGAGGGGGAGTGCAGATACGCAGTATTTT.

The chain carries TRBV24-1 and TRBJ2-3; D is perhaps TRBD2 (5 bases). Germline V gives CDR1 KGHDR, CDR2 SFDVKD. V was clipped by 0 bases and J by 5 bases, with 8 bases between them. This CDR3 is built from 14 residues. This chain's CDR3 is CATSDLGLGDTQYF. DNA for the CDR3: TGTGCCACCAGTGATTTGGGACTTGGAGATACGCAGTATTTT.

The V call is TRBV28, the J call TRBJ1-4; 8 bases are a match to TRBD1. The CDR3 totals 16 residues. The V and J ends lost 3 bases and 8 bases, in that order; junction bases with no gene match: 11. The V gene's germline CDR1 is MDHEN and CDR2 SYDVKM. CDR3 coding DNA: TGTGCCAGCAGTTTCCGACCGGGGACAGGCCAGGAAAAACTGTTTTTT. Amino acids: CASSFRPGTGQEKLFF.

This chain's CDR3 is CASSQEGTGGRETQYF. The CDR3 nucleotides read TGTGCCAGCAGCCAAGAAGGGACAGGGGGCCGGGAGACCCAGTACTTC. This chain uses TRBV3-1 (or the pseudogene TRBV3-2) with TRBJ2-5; 12 nucleotides align to TRBD1. V gave up 0 bases and J gave up 5 bases; unmatched junction bases: 4. The germline V gene encodes CDR1 LGHDT and CDR2 YNNKEL (reference sequence). The CDR3 totals 16 residues.

This chain links TRBV4-3 with TRBJ1-2; 9 bases fit TRBD1. This CDR3 is 15 amino acids long. V gave up 3 bases and J gave up 0 bases; unmatched junction bases: 2. Germline V CDR1 and CDR2: LGHNA, YSLEER. The CDR3 spells CASSHRQGANYGYTF. The CDR3 DNA follows: TGCGCCAGCAGCCACAGACAGGGGGCTAACTATGGCTACACCTTC.

V gene TRBV5-6 combines with J gene TRBJ1-2, with 7 bases fitting TRBD1. The CDR3 spans 15 residues. The germline V gene has CDR1 SGHDT and CDR2 YYEEEE. After removal of 0 bases from V and 2 bases from J, the junction contained 4 bases not matched to a gene. The CDR3 region has the DNA TGTGCCAGCAGCTTGGACCTCAGGGGGAACTATGGCTACACCTTC. It specifies CASSLDLRGNYGYTF.

This clone occurred once. CDR3 region: CASSQDRTGAGTF. The CDR3 DNA reads as TGTGCCAGCAGCCAAGATAGGACAGGGGCGGGCACCTTC. The chain has TRBV14 and TRBJ1-2, with 9 bases identical to TRBD1. The CDR3 consists of 13 residues. Trimming took 0 bases from V and 13 from J; bases not matched to a gene: 6. The germline gives CDR1 SGHDN, CDR2 FVKESK.

This chain connects TRBV5-1 to TRBJ2-3; TRBD2 agrees at 9 bases. This CDR3 spans 14 amino acids. J was trimmed by 5 bases and V by 4 bases; bases with no gene match: 5. Germline V gives CDR1 SGHRS, CDR2 YFSETQ. The CDR3 protein is CASSGGGAGDTQYF. In DNA, the CDR3 is TGCGCCAGCAGCGGCGGGGGGGCCGGAGATACGCAGTATTTT.

The rearrangement joins TRBV9 to TRBJ1-5; D gene uncertain. Deletions cut 2 bases from V and 0 bases from J, with 6 bases between. CDR1 is SGDLS, CDR2 YYNGEE, per germline. The CDR3 contains 14 residues. The CDR3 DNA reads as TGTGCCAGCAGCGTTGGTAGTAGCAATCAGCCCCAGCATTTT. It translates to CASSVGSSNQPQHF.

J is TRBJ1-1 and V is TRBV15; 8 nucleotides match TRBD1. Germline CDR1 and CDR2: LNHNV and YYDKDF (reference sequence). Trimming at V came to 2 bases and at J to 5 bases, leaving 4 bases not matched to a gene. The CDR3 runs 14 residues. The CDR3 spells CATSRMDRETEAFF. The CDR3 nucleotides are TGTGCCACCAGCAGAATGGACAGGGAGACTGAAGCTTTCTTT.

This clone was detected only once. For the CDR3, the DNA is TGTGCCAGCAGCTTAGAGGTCCTGACCGGGGATGAGCAGTTCTTC. This codes for CASSLEVLTGDEQFF. This chain links TRBV7-2 with TRBJ2-1; weak D call: TRBD2 (5 bases). Germline lookup yields CDR1 SGHTA and CDR2 FQGNSA. V gave up 1 base and J gave up 8 bases, with 15 bases separating them. CDR3 length equals 15 residues.

This clone has a single count. The CDR3 region is CASSWGTSGGTDTQYF. As DNA, the CDR3 is TGTGCCAGCAGCTGGGGGACTAGCGGGGGCACAGATACGCAGTATTTT. The J gene is TRBJ2-3, the V gene TRBV7-6; TRBD2 matches 13 bases. The ends lost 4 bases at V and 1 base at J; junction bases unmatched: 2. CDR3 length equals 16 residues. CDR1 and CDR2 from the germline V gene are SGHVS and FNYEAQ.

This chain links TRBV11-3 with TRBJ2-7; 7 bases match TRBD2. The CDR3 contains 13 residues. V gave up 3 bases and J gave up 5 bases; unmatched junction bases: 4. The V gene's germline CDR1 is SGHNT and CDR2 YENEEA. The CDR3 DNA sequence: TGTGCCAGCAGCTTCGTCGGGGGGAACGAGCAGTACTTC. Translated: CASSFVGGNEQYF.

The V and J genes are TRBV5-1 and TRBJ2-3; a weak D match, TRBD2 (7 bases). V lost 2 bases, J lost 4 bases, and 20 bases lay in between. CDR1 and CDR2 (germline): SGHRS, YFSETQ. CDR3 length equals 17 residues. For the CDR3, the DNA is TGCGCCAGCAGCTTCACCGGGACTCCGGGGGGCCCAGATACGCAGTATTTT. This gives the protein CASSFTGTPGGPDTQYF.

This clone was seen a handful of times. V and J are TRBV4-3 and TRBJ1-2; D unclear. Looked up from germline, CDR1 is LGHNA and CDR2 is YSLEER. CDR3 size: 15 residues. The germline V and J ends were trimmed by 0 bases and 2 bases, with 10 bases remaining between them. Here the CDR3 DNA reads TGCGCCAGCAGCCAAGACCCCACAGACAACTATGGCTACACCTTC. Translation gives CASSQDPTDNYGYTF.

CDR3 sequence reads: CASSPAPGSSYEQYF. The DNA for the CDR3 is TGTGCCAGCAGCCCAGCCCCGGGTAGCTCCTACGAGCAGTACTTC. The chain links TRBV3-1 (or the pseudogene TRBV3-2) to TRBJ2-7; D gene unclear. The V and J ends lost 4 bases and 0 bases respectively, with 13 bases between them. Germline loops: CDR1 LGHDT, CDR2 YNNKEL (reference sequence). The CDR3 extends over 15 amino acids.

The chain employs TRBV6-4 and TRBJ1-2, with D tentatively TRBD1 (6 bases). Trimming left V 1 base short and J 8 bases short, with 14 bases between. Germline-derived CDR1 and CDR2 are MRHNA and SNTAGT. The CDR3 is 14 amino acids. CDR3 bases: TGTGCCAGCAGTGACTTACAGGGCCAAGGAGGCTACACCTTC. This gives the protein CASSDLQGQGGYTF.

This rearrangement joins TRBV19 to TRBJ2-4; 14 bases agree with TRBD2. This CDR3 is 16 amino acids long. V lost 3 bases to trimming and J lost 9 bases; unmatched junction nucleotides: 7. Germline CDR1 is LNHDA and CDR2 is SQIVND (reference sequence). For the CDR3, the DNA is TGTGCCAGTAGTATGACTAGCGGGGGGGCCGGAGGCATTCAGTACTTC. Amino acids: CASSMTSGGAGGIQYF.

The rearrangement uses TRBV14 and TRBJ1-2; D gene uncertain. Deletions cut 4 bases from V and 7 bases from J, with 16 bases between. Germline CDR1 is SGHDN and CDR2 is FVKESK. The CDR3 contains 14 residues. The CDR3 bases are TGTGCCAGCAGCCCCATGCGGGGAAGAAGTGGCTACACCTTC. Protein product: CASSPMRGRSGYTF.

This chain connects TRBV5-1 to TRBJ2-2; 8 nucleotides agree with TRBD1. From germline, CDR1 is SGHRS and CDR2 YFSETQ. V was clipped by 4 bases and J by 8 bases; unmatched bases: 10. The CDR3 has 15 amino acids. The CDR3 spells CASSQGQGYMGELFF. In nucleotides, the CDR3 is TGCGCCAGCAGCCAAGGACAGGGCTATATGGGGGAGCTGTTTTTT.

The rearrangement joins TRBV4-1 to TRBJ1-4; D is ambiguous. This CDR3 is built from 17 residues. Trimming removed 1 base at V and 8 bases at J, with 20 bases between. In germline, CDR1 is MGHRA, CDR2 YSYEKL. DNA for the CDR3: TGCGCCAGCAGCCAAGGTCCCCCGCGGAGGGCGGGGGAAAAACTGTTTTTT. Its translation is CASSQGPPRRAGEKLFF.

Only one count was recorded for this clone. The V call is TRBV7-6, the J call TRBJ2-7; 10 nucleotides line up with TRBD2. The CDR3 consists of 14 residues. Germline lookup yields CDR1 SGHVS and CDR2 FNYEAQ. With V trimmed by 2 bases and J by 4 bases, 2 bases remained unmatched. Here the CDR3 DNA reads TGTGCCAGCAGCTTAAGCGGGGGGGCTTACGAGCAGTACTTC. The encoded protein is CASSLSGGAYEQYF.